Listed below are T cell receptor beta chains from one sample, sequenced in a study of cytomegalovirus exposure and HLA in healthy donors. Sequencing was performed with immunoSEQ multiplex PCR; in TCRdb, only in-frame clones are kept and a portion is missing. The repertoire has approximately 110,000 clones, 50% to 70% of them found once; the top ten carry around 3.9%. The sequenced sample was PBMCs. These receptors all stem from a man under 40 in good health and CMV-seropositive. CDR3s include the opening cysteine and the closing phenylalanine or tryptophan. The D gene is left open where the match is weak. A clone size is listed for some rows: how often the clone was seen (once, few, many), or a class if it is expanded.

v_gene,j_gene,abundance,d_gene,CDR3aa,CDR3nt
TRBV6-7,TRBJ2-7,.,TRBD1,CASSCTGGHEQYF,TGTGCCAGCAGTTGCACAGGGGGCCACGAGCAGTACTTC
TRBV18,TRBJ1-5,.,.,CASSLDGGGGQPQHF,TGTGCCAGCTCACTGGATGGGGGGGGCGGTCAGCCCCAGCATTTT
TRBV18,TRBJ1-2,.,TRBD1,CASSPPFGTGRYGYTF,TGTGCCAGCTCACCACCCTTCGGGACAGGGCGGTATGGCTACACCTTC
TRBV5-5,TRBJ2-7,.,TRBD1,CASSLGGQGHEQYF,TGTGCCAGCAGCTTGGGTGGACAGGGGCACGAGCAGTACTTC
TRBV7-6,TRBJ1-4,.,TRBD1,CASSLGQGSNEKLFF,TGTGCCAGCAGCTTAGGACAGGGGTCTAATGAAAAACTGTTTTTT
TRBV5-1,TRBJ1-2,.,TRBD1,CASSLGGGYGYTF,TGCGCCAGCAGCTTAGGGGGCGGGTATGGCTACACCTTC
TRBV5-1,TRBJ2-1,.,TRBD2,CASSLAETSAYNEQFF,TGCGCCAGCAGCTTGGCAGAGACTAGCGCTTACAATGAGCAGTTCTTC
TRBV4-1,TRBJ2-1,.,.,CASSPNFGEQFF,TGCGCCAGCAGCCCCAACTTCGGTGAGCAGTTCTTC
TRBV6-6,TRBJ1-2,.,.,CASSYGRYGYTF,TGTGCCAGCAGTTACGGCCGTTATGGCTACACCTTC
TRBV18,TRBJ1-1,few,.,CASSPKHRQGVAEAFF,TGTGCCAGCTCACCAAAACACCGACAAGGGGTGGCTGAAGCTTTCTTT
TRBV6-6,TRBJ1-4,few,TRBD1,CASSFTGGENEKLFF,TGTGCCAGCAGCTTTACAGGGGGCGAAAATGAAAAACTGTTTTTT
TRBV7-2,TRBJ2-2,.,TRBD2,CASSERPSGGFGELFF,TGTGCCAGCAGCGAGCGCCCTAGCGGGGGGTTCGGGGAGCTGTTTTTT
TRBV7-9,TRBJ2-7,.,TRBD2,CASSPGGSRYEQYF,TGTGCCAGCAGCCCCGGGGGGTCAAGATACGAGCAGTACTTC
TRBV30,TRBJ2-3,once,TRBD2,CAWSRVAGGIDTQYF,TGTGCCTGGAGTAGGGTAGCGGGGGGTATAGATACGCAGTATTTT
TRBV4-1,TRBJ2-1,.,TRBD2,CASSHQLAGGYYNEQFF,TGCGCCAGCAGCCACCAACTAGCGGGGGGGTACTACAATGAGCAGTTCTTC
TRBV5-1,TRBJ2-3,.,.,CASSPLGTSTDTQYF,TGCGCCAGCAGCCCCCTGGGGACTAGCACAGATACGCAGTATTTT
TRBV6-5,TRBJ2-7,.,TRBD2,CASMGLAYEQYF,TGTGCCAGCATGGGACTAGCGTACGAGCAGTACTTC
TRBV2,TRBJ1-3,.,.,CASQREGGSGNTIYF,TGCGCCAGCCAGAGGGAGGGCGGCTCTGGAAACACCATATATTTT
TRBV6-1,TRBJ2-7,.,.,CASSRTGSSYEQYF,TGTGCCAGCAGCAGAACAGGGTCCTCCTACGAGCAGTACTTC
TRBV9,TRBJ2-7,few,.,CASSVSWGVSYEQYF,TGTGCCAGCAGCGTATCCTGGGGGGTTTCCTACGAGCAGTACTTC
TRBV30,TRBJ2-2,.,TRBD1,CAWSGTKQGAGELFF,TGTGCCTGGAGTGGGACCAAACAGGGGGCCGGGGAGCTGTTTTTT
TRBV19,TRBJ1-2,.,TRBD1,CASRTGNYGYTF,TGTGCCAGTAGGACAGGGAACTATGGCTACACCTTC
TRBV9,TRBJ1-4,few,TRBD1,CASSGQTGTEEKLFF,TGTGCCAGCAGCGGTCAGACAGGGACGGAGGAAAAACTGTTTTTT
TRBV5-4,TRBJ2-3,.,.,CASSVARADTQYF,TGTGCCAGCAGCGTGGCGAGGGCAGATACGCAGTATTTT
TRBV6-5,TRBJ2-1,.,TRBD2,CASRPLAGGQNEQFF,TGTGCCAGCAGACCCCTAGCGGGGGGCCAGAATGAGCAGTTCTTC
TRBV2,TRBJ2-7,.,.,CASRWASSYEQYF,TGTGCCAGTAGGTGGGCCTCCTCCTACGAGCAGTACTTC
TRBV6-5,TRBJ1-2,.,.,CASSYGGFYGYTF,TGTGCCAGCAGTTACGGGGGGTTCTATGGCTACACCTTC
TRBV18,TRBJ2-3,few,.,CASSPTRLTDTQYF,TGTGCCAGCTCACCAACGAGGCTCACAGATACGCAGTATTTT
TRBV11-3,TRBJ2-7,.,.,CASSLGGSEQYF,TGTGCCAGCAGCTTGGGGGGTAGCGAGCAGTACTTC
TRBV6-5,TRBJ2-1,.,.,CASSRTFNEQFF,TGTGCCAGCAGTCGGACTTTCAATGAGCAGTTCTTC
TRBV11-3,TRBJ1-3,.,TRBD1,CASTQGDSGNTIYF,TGTGCCAGCACTCAGGGGGACTCTGGAAACACCATATATTTT